This T cell receptor beta chain was observed in a study of T cell responses to AZD1222 COVID-19 vaccine. In this sample, this clone turned up a few times. Only in-frame clones appear in the TCRdb table, and some are missing; sequencing was by immunoSEQ multiplex PCR. The table lists around 170,000 clones, about nine tenths of them singletons. The sample here was peripheral blood, taken on day 0 of AZD1222 vaccination. The source is an adult in good health.

This chain's CDR3 is CASSPRWDSGYTF. The CDR3 bases are TGTGCCAGCAGCCCTAGATGGGACAGTGGCTACACCTTC. The chain has TRBV7-6 and TRBJ1-2, with 7 nucleotides matching TRBD1. The CDR3 has 13 residues. Germline CDR1 is SGHVS and CDR2 is FNYEAQ. After removal of 5 bases from V and 7 bases from J, the junction contained 7 bases not matched to a gene.